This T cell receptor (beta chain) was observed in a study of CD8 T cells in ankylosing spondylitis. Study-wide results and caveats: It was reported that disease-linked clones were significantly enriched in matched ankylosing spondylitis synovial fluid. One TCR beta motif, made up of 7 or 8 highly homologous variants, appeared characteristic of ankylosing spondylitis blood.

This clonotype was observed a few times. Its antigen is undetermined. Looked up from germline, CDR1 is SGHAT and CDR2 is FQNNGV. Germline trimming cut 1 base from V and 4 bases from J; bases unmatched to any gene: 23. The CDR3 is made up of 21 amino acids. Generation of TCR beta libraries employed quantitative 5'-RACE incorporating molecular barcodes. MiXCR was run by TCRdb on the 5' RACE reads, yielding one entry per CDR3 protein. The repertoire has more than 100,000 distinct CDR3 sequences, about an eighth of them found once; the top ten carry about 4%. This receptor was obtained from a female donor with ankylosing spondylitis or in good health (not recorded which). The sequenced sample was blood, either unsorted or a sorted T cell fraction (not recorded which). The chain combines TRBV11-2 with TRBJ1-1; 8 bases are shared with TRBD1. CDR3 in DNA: TGTGCCAGCAGCTTAGGTTTCAGGGGGCCTCGCTTAGGGGAGGTGGGCACTGAAGCTTTCTTT. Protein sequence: CASSLGFRGPRLGEVGTEAFF.